This record concerns one TCR beta chain sequence. The target of this receptor is not known. It has no much larger one-base neighbor in the sample; base qualities were not kept. Genomic DNA was extracted from sorted cells for sequencing of the TCRbeta CDR3 region. The immunoSEQ Assay was used for sequencing of TCRbeta CDR3 regions. The table comes from immuneACCESS by way of TCRdb, which keeps in-frame sequences with V and J called. Part of the clones is missing from these tables; in studies checked, under half for an unresolved V gene and the rest for unknown reasons. The sample table lists around 11,000 clones, roughly 82% of them with a count of one. About 9.4% of the sample is in the top ten clones. Patients with a history of autoimmune disease or receiving systemic immunosuppression were excluded from the trial. Peripheral blood for TCR sequencing was collected from all dose cohorts at baseline, on cycle 4 day 1, and on cycle 7 day 1. Samples were obtained from an open-label, multicenter, first-in-human phase I dose-escalation trial of ivuxolimab. The trial enrolled adults with locally advanced or metastatic head and neck squamous cell, hepatocellular, melanoma or renal cell carcinoma. CD4+ and CD8+ T cells were sorted separately from peripheral blood before TCR sequencing.

The CDR3 runs 12 amino acids, cysteine and phenylalanine included. Only the CDR3 DNA is retained, 36 bases long and in frame from the first base. The germline V gene (reference sequence) yields SGHAT for CDR1 and FQDESV for CDR2. A distance of 3 bases separates the germline ends of V and J, which lose 1 base and 4 bases respectively. The entry originates in a study of OX40 agonist ivuxolimab in advanced cancers. Broadly, across the study: Ivuxolimab was an agonistic, fully human IgG2 monoclonal antibody directed against OX40 (CD134), a costimulatory receptor. Intravenous ivuxolimab was administered to patients every 2 weeks at six dose levels: 0.01, 0.1, 0.3, 1.5, 3 and 10 mg/kg. Among the 50 to 55 dose-escalation patients, around 19 had hepatocellular carcinoma, around 15 melanoma, 9 renal cell carcinoma and 9 head and neck cancer. In the dose-escalation cohort, 70% to 85% of patients were male, and the mean age was roughly 56 years with a range of about 20 to 80. Patients were allowed to have had prior anti-PD-1, anti-PD-L1 or anti-CTLA-4 therapy, and approximately 40% of the dose-escalation patients had been treated with checkpoint inhibitors. Three dose-escalation patients achieved partial responses, one with hepatocellular carcinoma and two with cutaneous melanoma. Peripheral TCRbeta sequencing was intended to test whether TCR sequence diversity was altered and clonal T-cell expansion was caused by ivuxolimab. The paper reports the monotherapy dose-escalation portion (N of about 47 patients) of the phase I ivuxolimab trial.

The paper as a whole reports these results and caveats: The antigen specificity of the peripheral T cells that underwent clonal expansion was not determined. Low levels of normalized T-cell clonal expansion were also seen in some patients who did not respond. At doses of 0.1 to 3.0 mg/kg, clonal expansion of both CD4+ and CD8+ blood T cells was observed from baseline to week 6. Partial responders in the 0.1-3.0 mg/kg groups had among the lowest normalized peripheral clonal expansion, especially among CD8+ T cells. After ivuxolimab, more expanded clones were found on average in CD8+ T cells than in CD4+ T cells.

This chain joins TRBV11-1 to TRBJ2-3, with no confident D gene call. The sequence derives from an adult with an advanced solid tumor such as melanoma, head and neck, liver or kidney cancer. Sequencing used CD4+ or CD8+ T cells sorted from blood, obtained in a trial of the OX40 agonist ivuxolimab. The DNA reads TGTGCCAGCAGCTTAGTTTCAGATACGCAGTATTTT. Translated, it reads CASSLVSDTQYF.